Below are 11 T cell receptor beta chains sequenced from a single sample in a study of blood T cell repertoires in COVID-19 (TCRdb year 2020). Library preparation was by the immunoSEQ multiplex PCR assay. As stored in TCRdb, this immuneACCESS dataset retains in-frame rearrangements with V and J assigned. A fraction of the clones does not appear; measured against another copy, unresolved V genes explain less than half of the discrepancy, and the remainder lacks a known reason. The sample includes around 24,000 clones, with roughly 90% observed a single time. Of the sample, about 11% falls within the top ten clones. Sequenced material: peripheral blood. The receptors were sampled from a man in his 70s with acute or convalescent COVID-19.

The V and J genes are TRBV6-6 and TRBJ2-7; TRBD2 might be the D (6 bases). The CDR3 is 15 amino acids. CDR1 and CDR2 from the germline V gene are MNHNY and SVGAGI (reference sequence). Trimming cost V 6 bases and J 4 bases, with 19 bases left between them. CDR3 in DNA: TGTGCCAGCAGCGAGACTGATCGAGCGGGTTACGAGCAGTACTTC. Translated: CASSETDRAGYEQYF.

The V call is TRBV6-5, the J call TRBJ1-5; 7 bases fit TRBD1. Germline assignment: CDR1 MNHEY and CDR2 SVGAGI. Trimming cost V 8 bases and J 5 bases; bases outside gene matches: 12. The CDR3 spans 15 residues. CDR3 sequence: CASGYEGARYQPQHF. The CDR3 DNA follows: TGTGCCAGCGGCTACGAGGGGGCCAGATATCAGCCCCAGCATTTT.

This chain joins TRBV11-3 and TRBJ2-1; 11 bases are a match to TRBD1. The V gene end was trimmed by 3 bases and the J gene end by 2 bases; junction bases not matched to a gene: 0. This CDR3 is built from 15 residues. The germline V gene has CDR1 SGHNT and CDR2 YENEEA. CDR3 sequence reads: CASSLGQGAYNEQFF. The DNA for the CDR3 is TGTGCCAGCAGCTTGGGACAGGGGGCCTACAATGAGCAGTTCTTC.

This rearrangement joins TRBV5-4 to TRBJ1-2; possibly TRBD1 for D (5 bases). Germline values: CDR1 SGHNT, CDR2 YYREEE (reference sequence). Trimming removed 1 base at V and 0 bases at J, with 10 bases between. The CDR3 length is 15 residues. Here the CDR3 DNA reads TGTGCCAGCAGCTTGACCCGACAGACTAACTATGGCTACACCTTC. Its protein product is CASSLTRQTNYGYTF.

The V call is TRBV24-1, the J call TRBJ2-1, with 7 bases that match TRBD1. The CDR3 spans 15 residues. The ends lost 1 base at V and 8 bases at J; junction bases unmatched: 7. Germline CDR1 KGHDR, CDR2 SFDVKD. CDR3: CATSDFLTGSDEQFF. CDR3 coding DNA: TGTGCCACCAGTGATTTCCTGACAGGGAGCGATGAGCAGTTCTTC.

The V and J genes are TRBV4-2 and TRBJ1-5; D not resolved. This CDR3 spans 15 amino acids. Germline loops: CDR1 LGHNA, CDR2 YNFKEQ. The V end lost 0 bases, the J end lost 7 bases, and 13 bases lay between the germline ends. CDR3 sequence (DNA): TGTGCCAGCAGCCAAGATGGGTCAGGATCCCAGCCCCAGCATTTT. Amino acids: CASSQDGSGSQPQHF.

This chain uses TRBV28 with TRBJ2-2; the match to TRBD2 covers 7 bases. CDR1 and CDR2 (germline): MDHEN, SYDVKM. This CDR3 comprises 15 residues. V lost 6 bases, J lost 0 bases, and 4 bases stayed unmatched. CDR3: CASSRGLANTGELFF. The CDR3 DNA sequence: TGTGCCAGCAGCCGTGGACTAGCGAACACCGGGGAGCTGTTTTTT.

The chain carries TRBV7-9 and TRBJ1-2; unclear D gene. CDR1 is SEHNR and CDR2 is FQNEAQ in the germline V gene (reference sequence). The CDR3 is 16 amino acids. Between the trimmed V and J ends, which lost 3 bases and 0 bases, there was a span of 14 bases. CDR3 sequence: CASSFPPAVANYGYTF. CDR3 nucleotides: TGTGCCAGCAGCTTCCCTCCCGCGGTTGCTAACTATGGCTACACCTTC.

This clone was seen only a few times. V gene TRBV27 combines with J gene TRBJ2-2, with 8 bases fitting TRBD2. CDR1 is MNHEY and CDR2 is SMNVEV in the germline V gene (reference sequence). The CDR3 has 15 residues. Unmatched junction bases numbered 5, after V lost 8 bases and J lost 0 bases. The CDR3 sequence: CASASGSANTGELFF. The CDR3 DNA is TGTGCCAGCGCAAGCGGGAGCGCGAACACCGGGGAGCTGTTTTTT.

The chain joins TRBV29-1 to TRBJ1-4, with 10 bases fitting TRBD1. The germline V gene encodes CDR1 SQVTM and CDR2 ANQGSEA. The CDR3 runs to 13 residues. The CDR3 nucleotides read TGCAGTATAACCGGGACAGGGGCTGAAAAACTGTTTTTT. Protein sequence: CSITGTGAEKLFF.

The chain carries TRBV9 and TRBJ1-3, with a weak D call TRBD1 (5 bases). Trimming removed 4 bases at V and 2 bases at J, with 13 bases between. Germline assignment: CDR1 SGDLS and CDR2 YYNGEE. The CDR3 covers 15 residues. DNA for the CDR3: TGTGCCAGCAGCCCCTCGGTAGGGGCTGGAAACACCATATATTTT. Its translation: CASSPSVGAGNTIYF. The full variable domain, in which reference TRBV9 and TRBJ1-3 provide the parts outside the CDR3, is DSGVTQTPKHLITATGQRVTLRCSPRSGDLSVYWYQQSLDQGLQFLIQYYNGEERAKGNILERFSAQQFPDLHSELNLSSLELGDSALYFCASSPSVGAGNTIYFGEGSWLTVV.